This T cell receptor (beta chain) derives from a study of memory CD8 T cells in hepatitis C reinfection. Study-level information: A positive HCV RNA test after two negatives ≥60 days apart defined reinfection. Samples before reinfection came 55 to 20 weeks prior to detection. Study-wide results and caveats: Only 5 or 6 donors prevented definitive conclusions about public clonotypes.

The CDR3 spans 14 residues. Germline V gene lookup returns CDR1 LNHDA and CDR2 SQIVND (reference sequence). Time point in this sample: pre-reinfection, 55 to 20 weeks before reinfection detection. The sorted cells went straight to TCR sequencing with no prior in vitro expansion. At all three reinfection time points, viable CD3+ CD8+ CD45RO- cells from two donors served as controls. About this clone itself: Antigen specificity is unknown.

TCRdb's copy holds only in-frame clones and misses some; the assay was immunoSEQ multiplex PCR. This sample has 50,000 or so clones, with roughly nine tenths found just once. The source material was naive CD8+ T cells sorted from blood. This sequence was found in a man aged 18 to 29 with hepatitis C virus infection. V and J are TRBV19 and TRBJ2-5, with 8 bases aligning to TRBD2. Near its end, the DNA agrees better with TRBJ2-7, so the J call may be wrong. In nucleotides, the CDR3 is TGTGCCAGTAGTTCAGCGGGAGTCATGTACGAGCAGTACTTC. This encodes CASSSAGVMYEQYF.